This paragraph reports one T cell receptor beta chain. The data belong to a study of blood T cell repertoires in COVID-19. Data came from immunoSEQ multiplex PCR; TCRdb stores just in-frame clones and leaves some out. In the table there are around 160,000 clones, around 81% of which are singletons. The CDR3 contains 16 residues. Trimming took 4 bases from V and 2 from J, leaving 14 bases between them. Germline CDR1 LGHDT, CDR2 YNNKEL (reference sequence). The specimen sequenced was peripheral blood. This TCR derives from a human donor with acute or convalescent COVID-19. The donor label of this sample is uncertain. This sequence joins TRBV3-1 (or the pseudogene TRBV3-2) and TRBJ2-2; D perhaps matches TRBD2 (5 bases). The CDR3 sequence is CASSPPAGLNTGELFF. The CDR3 DNA reads TGTGCCAGCAGCCCCCCGGCGGGCCTCAACACCGGGGAGCTGTTTTTT.